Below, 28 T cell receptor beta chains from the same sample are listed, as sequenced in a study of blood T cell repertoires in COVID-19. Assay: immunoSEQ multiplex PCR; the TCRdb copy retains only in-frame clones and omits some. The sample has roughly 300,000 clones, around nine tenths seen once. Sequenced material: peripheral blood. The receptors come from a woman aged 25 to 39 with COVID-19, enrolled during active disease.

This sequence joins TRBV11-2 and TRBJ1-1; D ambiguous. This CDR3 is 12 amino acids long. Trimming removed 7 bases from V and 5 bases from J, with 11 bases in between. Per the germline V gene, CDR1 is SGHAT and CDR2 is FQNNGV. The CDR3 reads CASTRGRTEAFF. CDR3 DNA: TGTGCCAGCACCCGAGGTCGGACTGAAGCTTTCTTT.

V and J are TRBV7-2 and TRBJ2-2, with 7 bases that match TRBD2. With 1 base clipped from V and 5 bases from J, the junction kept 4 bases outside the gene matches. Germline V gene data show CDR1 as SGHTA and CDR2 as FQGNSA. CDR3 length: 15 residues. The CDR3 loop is CASSLGLAATGELFF. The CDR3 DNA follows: TGTGCCAGCAGCTTAGGGCTAGCGGCAACCGGGGAGCTGTTTTTT.

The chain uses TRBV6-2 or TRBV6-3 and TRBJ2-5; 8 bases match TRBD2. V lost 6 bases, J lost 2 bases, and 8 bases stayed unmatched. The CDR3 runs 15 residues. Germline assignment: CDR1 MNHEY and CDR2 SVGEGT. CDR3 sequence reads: CASSPSASGQETQYF. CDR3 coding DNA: TGTGCCAGCAGCCCGTCGGCTAGCGGGCAAGAGACCCAGTACTTC.

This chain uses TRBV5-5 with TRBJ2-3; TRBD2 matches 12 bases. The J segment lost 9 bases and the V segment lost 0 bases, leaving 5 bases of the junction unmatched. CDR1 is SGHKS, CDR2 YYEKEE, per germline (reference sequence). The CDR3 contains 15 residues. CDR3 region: CASSLAPGTSGTQYF. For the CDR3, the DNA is TGTGCCAGCAGCTTGGCCCCCGGGACTAGCGGGACGCAGTATTTT.

In DNA, the CDR3 is TGTGCCAGCAGTTACGGGCGACAGGGGGATGGCTACACCTTC. Its protein product is CASSYGRQGDGYTF. V is TRBV6-2 or TRBV6-3 and J is TRBJ1-2; 9 nucleotides align to TRBD1. Per germline, CDR1 MNHEY and CDR2 SVGEGT. The CDR3 is 14 residues long. The V segment lost 2 bases and the J segment 6 bases; nucleotides outside the gene matches: 4.

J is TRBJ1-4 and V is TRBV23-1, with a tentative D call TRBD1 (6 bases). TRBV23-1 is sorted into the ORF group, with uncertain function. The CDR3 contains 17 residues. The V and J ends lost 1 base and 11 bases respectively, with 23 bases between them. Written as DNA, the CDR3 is TGCGCCAGCAGTCAATTAGAGGGGGTCCCGAGTCTGCGGAAACTGTTTTTT. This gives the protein CASSQLEGVPSLRKLFF.

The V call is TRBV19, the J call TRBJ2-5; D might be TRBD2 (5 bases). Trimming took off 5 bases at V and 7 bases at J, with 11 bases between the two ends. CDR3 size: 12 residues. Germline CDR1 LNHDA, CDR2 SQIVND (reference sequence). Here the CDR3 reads CASSFDRGTQYF. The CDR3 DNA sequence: TGTGCCAGTAGTTTCGACCGGGGGACCCAGTACTTC.

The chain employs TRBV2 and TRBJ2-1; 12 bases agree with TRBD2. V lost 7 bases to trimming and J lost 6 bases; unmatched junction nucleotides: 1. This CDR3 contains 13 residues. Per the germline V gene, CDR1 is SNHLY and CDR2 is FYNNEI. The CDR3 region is CASTSGRANEQFF. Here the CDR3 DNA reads TGTGCCAGCACTAGCGGGAGGGCCAATGAGCAGTTCTTC.

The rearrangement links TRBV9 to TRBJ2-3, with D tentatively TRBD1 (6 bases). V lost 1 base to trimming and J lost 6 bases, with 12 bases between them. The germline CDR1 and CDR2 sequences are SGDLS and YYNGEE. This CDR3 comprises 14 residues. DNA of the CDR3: TGTGCCAGCAGCGTATTAGGGGGAGAGGATACGCAGTATTTT. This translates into CASSVLGGEDTQYF.

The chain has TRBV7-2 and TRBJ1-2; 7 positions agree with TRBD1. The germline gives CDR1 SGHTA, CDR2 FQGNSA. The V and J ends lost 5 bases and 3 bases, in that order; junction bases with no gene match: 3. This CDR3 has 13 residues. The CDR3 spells CASSQTGYYGYTF. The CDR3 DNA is TGTGCCAGCAGCCAGACAGGGTACTATGGCTACACCTTC.

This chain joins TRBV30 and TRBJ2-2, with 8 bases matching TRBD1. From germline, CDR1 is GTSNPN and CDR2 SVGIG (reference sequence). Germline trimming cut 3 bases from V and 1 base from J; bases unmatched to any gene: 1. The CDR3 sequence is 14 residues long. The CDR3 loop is CAWSGTGNTGELFF. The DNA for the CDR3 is TGTGCCTGGAGCGGGACAGGGAACACCGGGGAGCTGTTTTTT.

CDR3: CASSPATGGREKLFF. DNA of the CDR3: TGTGCCAGCAGCCCCGCGACCGGAGGGCGGGAAAAACTGTTTTTT. This chain uses TRBV14 with TRBJ1-4; D gene ambiguous. V gave up 4 bases and J gave up 8 bases, with 17 bases separating them. The CDR3 has 15 residues. CDR1 and CDR2 (germline): SGHDN, FVKESK.

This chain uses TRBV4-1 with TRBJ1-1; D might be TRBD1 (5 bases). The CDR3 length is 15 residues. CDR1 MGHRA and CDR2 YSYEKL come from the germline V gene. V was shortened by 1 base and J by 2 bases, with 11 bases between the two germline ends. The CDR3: CASSQGAGHNTEAFF. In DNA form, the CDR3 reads TGCGCCAGCAGCCAAGGCGCCGGACACAACACTGAAGCTTTCTTT.

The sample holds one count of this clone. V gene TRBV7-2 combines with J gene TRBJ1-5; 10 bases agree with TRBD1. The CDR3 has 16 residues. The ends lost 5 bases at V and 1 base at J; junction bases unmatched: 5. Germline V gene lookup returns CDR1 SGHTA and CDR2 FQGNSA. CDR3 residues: CASSLRTGGSNQPQHF. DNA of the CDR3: TGTGCCAGCAGCCTAAGGACAGGGGGGAGCAATCAGCCCCAGCATTTT. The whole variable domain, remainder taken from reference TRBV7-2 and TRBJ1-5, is GAGVSQSPSNKVTEKGKDVELRCDPISGHTALYWYRQSLGQGLEFLIYFQGNSAPDKSGLPSDRFSAERTGGSVSTLTIQRTQQEDSAVYLCASSLRTGGSNQPQHFGDGTRLSIL.

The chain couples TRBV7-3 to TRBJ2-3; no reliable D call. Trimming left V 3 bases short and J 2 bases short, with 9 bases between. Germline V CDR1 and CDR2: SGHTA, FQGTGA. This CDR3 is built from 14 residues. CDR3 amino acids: CASSLSGFTDTQYF. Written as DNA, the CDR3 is TGTGCCAGCAGCTTGAGTGGTTTCACAGATACGCAGTATTTT.

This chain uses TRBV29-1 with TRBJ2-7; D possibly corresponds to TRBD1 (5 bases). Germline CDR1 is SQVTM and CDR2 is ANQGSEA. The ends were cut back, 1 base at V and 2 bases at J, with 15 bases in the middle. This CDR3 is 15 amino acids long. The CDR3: CSVEGGPSGPYEQYF. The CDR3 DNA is TGCAGCGTTGAAGGAGGCCCGTCAGGGCCCTACGAGCAGTACTTC.

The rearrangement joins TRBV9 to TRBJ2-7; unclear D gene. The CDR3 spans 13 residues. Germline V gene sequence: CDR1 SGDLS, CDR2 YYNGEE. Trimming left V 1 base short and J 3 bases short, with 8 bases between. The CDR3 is CASSVRGGYEQYF. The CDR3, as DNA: TGTGCCAGCAGCGTAAGAGGCGGCTACGAGCAGTACTTC.

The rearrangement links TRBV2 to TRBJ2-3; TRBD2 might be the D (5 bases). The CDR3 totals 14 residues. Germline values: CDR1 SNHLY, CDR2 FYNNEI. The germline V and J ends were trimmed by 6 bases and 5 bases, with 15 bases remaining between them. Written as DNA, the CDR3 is TGTGCCAGCAGGCGGGCGGGCTCGGGAGATACGCAGTATTTT. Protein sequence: CASRRAGSGDTQYF.

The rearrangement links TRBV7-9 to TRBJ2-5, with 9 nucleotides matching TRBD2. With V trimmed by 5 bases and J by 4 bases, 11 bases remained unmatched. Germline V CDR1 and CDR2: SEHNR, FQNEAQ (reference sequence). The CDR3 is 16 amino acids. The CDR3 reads CASSRGLAIERETQYF. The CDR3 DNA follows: TGTGCCAGCAGCAGGGGACTAGCTATAGAGAGAGAGACCCAGTACTTC.

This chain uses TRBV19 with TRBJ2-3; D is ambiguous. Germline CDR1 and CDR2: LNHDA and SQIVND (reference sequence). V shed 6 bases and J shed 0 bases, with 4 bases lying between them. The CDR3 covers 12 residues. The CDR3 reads CASRSSTDTQYF. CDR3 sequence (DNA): TGTGCCAGTAGGTCTAGCACAGATACGCAGTATTTT.

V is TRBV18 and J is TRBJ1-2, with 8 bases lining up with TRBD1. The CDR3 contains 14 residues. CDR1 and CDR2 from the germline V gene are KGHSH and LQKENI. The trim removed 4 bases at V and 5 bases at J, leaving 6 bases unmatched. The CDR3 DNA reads TGTGCCAGCTCACTACCGGGACAGGATTATGGCTACACCTTC. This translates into CASSLPGQDYGYTF.

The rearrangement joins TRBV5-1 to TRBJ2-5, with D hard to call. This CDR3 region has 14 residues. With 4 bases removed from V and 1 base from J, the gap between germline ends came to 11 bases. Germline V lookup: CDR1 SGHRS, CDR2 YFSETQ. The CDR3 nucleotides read TGCGCCAGCAGCCCGACCTCAGGCCAAGAGACCCAGTACTTC. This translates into CASSPTSGQETQYF. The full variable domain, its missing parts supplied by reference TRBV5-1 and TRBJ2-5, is KAGVTQTPRYLIKTRGQQVTLSCSPISGHRSVSWYQQTPGQGLQFLFEYFSETQRNKGNFPGRFSGRQFSNSRSEMNVSTLELGDSALYLCASSPTSGQETQYFGPGTRLLVL.

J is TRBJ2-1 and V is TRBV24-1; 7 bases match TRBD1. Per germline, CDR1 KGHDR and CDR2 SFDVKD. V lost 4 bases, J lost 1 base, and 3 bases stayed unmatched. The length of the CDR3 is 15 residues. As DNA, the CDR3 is TGTGCCACCAGTGACCCGACAGGGTCCTACAATGAGCAGTTCTTC. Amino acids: CATSDPTGSYNEQFF.

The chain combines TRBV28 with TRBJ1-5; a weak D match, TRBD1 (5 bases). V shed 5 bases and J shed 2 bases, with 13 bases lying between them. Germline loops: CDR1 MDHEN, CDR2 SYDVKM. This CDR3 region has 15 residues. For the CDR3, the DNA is TGTGCCAGCAGTACCCAGGGTTCGCGCAATCAGCCCCAGCATTTT. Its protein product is CASSTQGSRNQPQHF. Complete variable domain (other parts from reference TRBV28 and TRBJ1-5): DVKVTQSSRYLVKRTGEKVFLECVQDMDHENMFWYRQDPGLGLRLIYFSYDVKMKEKGDIPEGYSVSREKKERFSLILESASTNQTSMYLCASSTQGSRNQPQHFGDGTRLSIL.

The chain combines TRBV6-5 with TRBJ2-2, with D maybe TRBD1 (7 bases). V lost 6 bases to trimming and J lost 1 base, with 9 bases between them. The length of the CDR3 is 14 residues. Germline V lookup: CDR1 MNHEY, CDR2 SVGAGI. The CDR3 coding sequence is TGTGCCAGCAGGCGGGACAGGAACACCGGGGAGCTGTTTTTT. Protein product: CASRRDRNTGELFF.

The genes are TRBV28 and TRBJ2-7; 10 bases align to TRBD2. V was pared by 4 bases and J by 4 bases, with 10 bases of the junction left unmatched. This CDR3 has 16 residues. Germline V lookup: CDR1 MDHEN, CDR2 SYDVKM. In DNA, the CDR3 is TGTGCCAGCAGTTACCGAGCGGGAGGGCCATCATACGAGCAGTACTTC. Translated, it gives CASSYRAGGPSYEQYF.

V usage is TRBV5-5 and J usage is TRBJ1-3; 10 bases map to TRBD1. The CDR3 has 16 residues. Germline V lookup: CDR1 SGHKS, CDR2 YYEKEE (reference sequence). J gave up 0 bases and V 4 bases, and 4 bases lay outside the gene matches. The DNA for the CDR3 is TGTGCCAGCAGCCCCGGGACAGGGGCCTCTGGAAACACCATATATTTT. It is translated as CASSPGTGASGNTIYF.

The CDR3 protein is CASSPGLAGWNTGELFF. The CDR3 nucleotides read TGTGCCAGCAGCCCTGGACTAGCGGGGTGGAACACCGGGGAGCTGTTTTTT. This chain joins TRBV5-4 and TRBJ2-2; TRBD2 matches at 12 bases. The CDR3 loop spans 17 amino acids. V dropped 4 bases and J dropped 1; count of bases not matched to a gene: 5. Germline assignment: CDR1 SGHNT and CDR2 YYREEE (reference sequence).